This TCR beta chain was captured in a study of technical replicates of blood from several donors. Germline V gene data show CDR1 as MNHNY and CDR2 as SVGAGI (reference sequence). The CDR3 extends over 15 amino acids. J lost 8 bases, V lost 6 bases, and 8 bases had no gene match. Sequencing used immunoSEQ multiplex PCR; TCRdb keeps in-frame clones, though not all of them. This sample has about 66,000 clones; just over 90% occur once, and the top ten carry over 4%. The sequencing sample was made of PBMCs. V usage is TRBV6-6 and J usage is TRBJ2-1; 12 bases match TRBD2. The origin of this receptor is a human donor in good health. Some clones in this sample may be carry-over from other donors' samples. The CDR3 DNA reads as TGTGCCAGCAGGCTTTGGACTAGCGGGAAACATGAGCAGTTCTTC. This sequence encodes CASRLWTSGKHEQFF.